This TCR beta chain was captured in a study of blood T cell repertoires in COVID-19. Overall study: Sources were T cells, B-cell-depleted T cells, or PBMCs; the material itself was cDNA or gDNA.

This clone was seen a few times. The germline gives CDR1 MNHEY, CDR2 SMNVEV (reference sequence). This CDR3 is built from 13 residues. The V gene lost 4 bases and the J gene lost 7 bases, with 13 bases spanning the gap. Profiled with immunoSEQ multiplex PCR; TCRdb holds only in-frame clones, not every one. Of 240,000 or so clones detected, about 82% appear once; the ten largest clones hold 2% to 2.5%. The TCR sequence derives from a woman in her forties or fifties who had recovered from COVID-19. The V and J genes are TRBV27 and TRBJ1-2; perhaps TRBD1 as D (5 bases). Sequencing was carried out using PBMCs or T cells enriched from blood (not recorded which). The CDR3 protein is CASSSGPRAGYTF. The CDR3 coding sequence is TGTGCCAGCAGTTCAGGCCCCAGGGCTGGCTACACCTTC.